A single sample gave rise to the 24 T cell receptor beta chains below, sequenced in a study of blood T cell repertoires in COVID-19. TCRdb's table, derived via immunoSEQ multiplex PCR, lists solely in-frame clones and lacks some. The profile shows some 97,000 clones, just over 90% of them singletons. Material: peripheral blood. These receptors all stem from a man over 45 with active COVID-19.

This rearrangement joins TRBV3-1 (or the pseudogene TRBV3-2) to TRBJ2-1; D not certain. V lost 2 bases and J lost 2, with 10 bases in between. The CDR3 totals 15 residues. Germline CDR1 and CDR2: LGHDT and YNNKEL (reference sequence). The CDR3 nucleotides read TGTGCCAGCAGCCAACAAGCGCTTACCTACAATGAGCAGTTCTTC. This translates into CASSQQALTYNEQFF.

The genes are TRBV7-9 and TRBJ2-7; D is unclear. Germline CDR1 is SEHNR and CDR2 is FQNEAQ (reference sequence). The V end was cut by 4 bases, the J end by 1 base, with 8 bases between. The CDR3 extends over 13 amino acids. CDR3: CASSYDTSYEQYF. The CDR3, as DNA: TGTGCCAGCAGCTACGACACGTCCTACGAGCAGTACTTC.

The chain joins TRBV7-2 to TRBJ2-6; D is perhaps TRBD2 (6 bases). The CDR3 is 17 residues long. Trimming took 3 bases from V and 1 from J, leaving 13 bases between them. Germline CDR1 reads SGHTA; CDR2 reads FQGNSA. The CDR3 loop is CASSFLPGRSGANVLTF. Here the CDR3 DNA reads TGTGCCAGCAGCTTTCTACCCGGGAGATCTGGGGCCAACGTCCTGACTTTC.

This clone is a singleton in its sample. This chain links TRBV27 with TRBJ1-1; 9 nucleotides agree with TRBD1. The V gene end was trimmed by 8 bases and the J gene end by 2 bases; junction bases not matched to a gene: 6. The CDR3 is 14 residues long. Germline V gene data show CDR1 as MNHEY and CDR2 as SMNVEV (reference sequence). Here the CDR3 reads CASGRDRVNTEAFF. CDR3 coding DNA: TGTGCCAGCGGCCGGGACAGGGTTAACACTGAAGCTTTCTTT.

The V and J genes are TRBV7-9 and TRBJ2-4; D is uncertain. Trimming stripped 3 bases from V and 5 bases from J, with 8 bases between. This CDR3 is 13 amino acids long. CDR1 is SEHNR, CDR2 FQNEAQ, per germline (reference sequence). CDR3 bases: TGTGCCAGCAGCTTTGGGCAGCAAAACATTCAGTACTTC. Its translation is CASSFGQQNIQYF.

The chain joins TRBV14 to TRBJ1-1; no clear D gene. With 0 bases removed from V and 4 bases from J, the gap between germline ends came to 12 bases. Germline assignment: CDR1 SGHDN and CDR2 FVKESK. This CDR3 has 15 amino acids. The CDR3 sequence: CASSQDPSGSTEAFF. The CDR3 DNA sequence: TGTGCCAGCAGCCAAGATCCGTCGGGAAGCACTGAAGCTTTCTTT.

V gene TRBV11-2 combines with J gene TRBJ1-2, with D uncertain. CDR1 and CDR2 (germline): SGHAT, FQNNGV. With 1 base removed from V and 7 bases from J, the gap between germline ends came to 19 bases. The CDR3 spans 16 residues. The CDR3 loop is CASSLVQGRKVSGYTF. The CDR3 DNA is TGTGCCAGCAGCTTAGTCCAAGGCAGGAAAGTGTCTGGCTACACCTTC.

The chain uses TRBV2 and TRBJ2-6; maybe TRBD1 (6 bases). The length of the CDR3 is 17 residues. Germline CDR1 SNHLY, CDR2 FYNNEI. Trimming shortened V by 5 bases and J by 0 bases, and 14 bases separated the two germline ends. As DNA, the CDR3 is TGTGCCAGCAGTTGGAGACAGGTGATCTCTGGGGCCAACGTCCTGACTTTC. Amino acid sequence: CASSWRQVISGANVLTF.

This rearrangement joins TRBV7-8 to TRBJ2-3; 9 nucleotides agree with TRBD1. Germline-derived CDR1 and CDR2 are SGHVS and FQNEAQ. The V and J ends lost 8 bases and 0 bases, in that order; junction bases with no gene match: 6. The CDR3 is 15 amino acids. In DNA form, the CDR3 reads TGTGCCAGCGGGGCGGGACAGGGCAGCACAGATACGCAGTATTTT. Amino acid sequence: CASGAGQGSTDTQYF.

V and J are TRBV27 and TRBJ2-3, with 8 nucleotides matching TRBD1. In germline, CDR1 is MNHEY, CDR2 SMNVEV (reference sequence). The CDR3 contains 17 residues. Losses at the gene ends were 0 bases for V and 4 bases for J; bases not matched to a gene: 9. CDR3 sequence: CASSLSPATGVPDTQYF. The CDR3 region has the DNA TGTGCCAGCAGTTTATCCCCCGCGACAGGGGTTCCAGATACGCAGTATTTT.

This clone was observed once. The chain is built from TRBV5-4 and TRBJ2-3; D perhaps matches TRBD1 (5 bases). Germline CDR1 SGHNT, CDR2 YYREEE (reference sequence). V was clipped by 0 bases and J by 2 bases, with 7 bases between them. The CDR3 length is 14 residues. For the CDR3, the DNA is TGTGCCAGCAGCTTGGCAGGGAACACAGATACGCAGTATTTT. It is translated as CASSLAGNTDTQYF.

J is TRBJ1-1 and V is TRBV5-4; 7 bases align to TRBD1. Germline assignment: CDR1 SGHNT and CDR2 YYREEE (reference sequence). The CDR3 is 15 amino acids. Trimming cost V 4 bases and J 0 bases; bases outside gene matches: 6. CDR3 sequence (DNA): TGTGCCAGCAGCCCTGACAGGGCTGTGAACACTGAAGCTTTCTTT. Translation: CASSPDRAVNTEAFF.

This sequence joins TRBV5-1 and TRBJ2-1, with 13 bases fitting TRBD2. The CDR3 is 16 amino acids. CDR1 is SGHRS and CDR2 is YFSETQ in the germline V gene. V gave up 4 bases and J gave up 2 bases; unmatched junction bases: 3. CDR3 in amino acids: CASSEGLAGAYNEQFF. The CDR3 DNA follows: TGCGCCAGCAGCGAAGGACTAGCGGGGGCCTACAATGAGCAGTTCTTC.

The genes are TRBV9 and TRBJ2-3; 12 nucleotides match TRBD2. The CDR3 contains 16 residues. The V gene end was trimmed by 4 bases and the J gene end by 4 bases; junction bases not matched to a gene: 7. CDR1 SGDLS and CDR2 YYNGEE come from the germline V gene. The CDR3 nucleotides are TGTGCCAGCAGCCCGCTAGCGGGGGGGCAGGCAGATACGCAGTATTTT. This codes for CASSPLAGGQADTQYF.

The chain employs TRBV5-1 and TRBJ2-3, with D possibly being TRBD1 (6 bases). Germline-derived CDR1 and CDR2 are SGHRS and YFSETQ. The V end was cut by 5 bases, the J end by 2 bases, with 18 bases between. CDR3 length: 16 amino acids. CDR3 DNA: TGCGCCAGCAGACACGCGGCGACAGGTAACACAGATACGCAGTATTTT. It codes for CASRHAATGNTDTQYF.

Only a few counts were recorded for this clone. The genes are TRBV11-2 and TRBJ2-1; TRBD2 matches 8 bases. J lost 7 bases, V lost 0 bases, and 5 bases had no gene match. CDR3 length equals 15 residues. Germline CDR1 SGHAT, CDR2 FQNNGV. The CDR3 coding sequence is TGTGCCAGCAGCTTAGATCCCAGCGGGAGAAATGAGCAGTTCTTC. This codes for CASSLDPSGRNEQFF.

The chain has TRBV7-9 and TRBJ1-3; D is unresolved. Germline V gene lookup returns CDR1 SEHNR and CDR2 FQNEAQ (reference sequence). Deletions cut 1 base from V and 0 bases from J, with 4 bases between. This CDR3 contains 14 residues. CDR3 coding DNA: TGTGCCAGCAGCTTAGTAATCTCTGGAAACACCATATATTTT. Translation: CASSLVISGNTIYF. The variable domain in full, completed from reference TRBV7-9 and TRBJ1-3, reads DTGVSQNPRHKITKRGQNVTFRCDPISEHNRLYWYRQTLGQGPEFLTYFQNEAQLEKSRLLSDRFSAERPKGSFSTLEIQRTEQGDSAMYLCASSLVISGNTIYFGEGSWLTVV.

The chain carries TRBV5-1 and TRBJ1-2; 10 bases line up with TRBD1. The length of the CDR3 is 15 residues. The V gene's germline CDR1 is SGHRS and CDR2 YFSETQ. The junction had 9 bases not matched to a gene; V was cut back by 4 bases and J by 6 bases. The CDR3 here is CASSRRQGALNGYTF. In DNA, the CDR3 is TGCGCCAGCAGCAGAAGACAGGGGGCTTTAAATGGCTACACCTTC.

V and J are TRBV7-9 and TRBJ1-2; no reliable D call. In germline, CDR1 is SEHNR, CDR2 FQNEAQ (reference sequence). The germline V and J ends were trimmed by 1 base and 4 bases, with 7 bases remaining between them. The length of the CDR3 is 13 residues. CDR3 in amino acids: CASSLGPVYGYTF. CDR3 DNA sequence: TGTGCCAGCAGCTTAGGGCCAGTCTATGGCTACACCTTC.

The gene calls are TRBV7-2 and TRBJ2-2, with D possibly TRBD2 on 6 matching bases. In germline, CDR1 is SGHTA, CDR2 FQGNSA. This CDR3 spans 19 amino acids. V lost 1 base, J lost 1 base, and 19 bases lay in between. The CDR3 loop is CASSLGAGVGGRNTGELFF. DNA of the CDR3: TGTGCCAGCAGCTTAGGCGCCGGGGTTGGGGGGAGGAACACCGGGGAGCTGTTTTTT.

The chain uses TRBV3-1 (or the pseudogene TRBV3-2) and TRBJ2-1, with 8 positions matching TRBD1. Germline lookup yields CDR1 LGHDT and CDR2 YNNKEL (reference sequence). The V gene end was trimmed by 0 bases and the J gene end by 7 bases; junction bases not matched to a gene: 5. CDR3 length: 15 amino acids. CDR3 region: CASSQDRRGLNEQFF. CDR3 DNA: TGTGCCAGCAGCCAAGATCGCAGGGGGCTGAATGAGCAGTTCTTC.

The CDR3 DNA follows: TGTGCCAGTGGGACTAGGTCCGGGGCCAACGTCCTGACTTTC. The encoded protein is CASGTRSGANVLTF. The chain is built from TRBV25-1 and TRBJ2-6; TRBD2 matches 8 bases. The CDR3 contains 14 residues. The trim removed 9 bases at V and 4 bases at J, leaving 5 bases unmatched. Per germline, CDR1 MGHDK and CDR2 SYGVNS.

The gene calls are TRBV6-5 and TRBJ1-2, with a possible D match to TRBD1 (5 bases). The CDR3 has 13 amino acids. The V end lost 0 bases, the J end lost 8 bases, and 10 bases lay between the germline ends. CDR1 is MNHEY, CDR2 SVGAGI, per germline. In DNA, the CDR3 is TGTGCCAGCAGTTACTCGATAGGGGCGGGCTACACCTTC. Protein: CASSYSIGAGYTF.

This chain joins TRBV10-3 and TRBJ1-2, with TRBD1 identical over 10 bases. The CDR3 is made up of 17 amino acids. V lost 2 bases to trimming and J lost 4 bases; unmatched junction nucleotides: 10. CDR1 and CDR2 (germline): ENHRY, SYGVKD. CDR3 loop: CAISEPRYRDRGYGYTF. The DNA for the CDR3 is TGTGCCATCAGTGAGCCCAGGTACCGGGACAGGGGCTATGGCTACACCTTC.